The clone carrying this T cell receptor (beta chain) was observed a single time. No antigen is known for it. The sample originates from a study of cytomegalovirus exposure and HLA in healthy donors. The validation cohort, a group of 120 subjects, included the donors and was separate from the roughly 670-subject first cohort. V was trimmed by 1 base and J by 11 bases, leaving 15 bases between them. The CDR3 sequence is 14 residues long. Germline V gene lookup returns CDR1 LGHNA and CDR2 YNFKEQ. Assay used: immunoSEQ multiplex PCR; TCRdb lists only in-frame clones, some missing. The repertoire consists of 200,000 to 250,000 clones, with about 90% occurring once and the leading ten covering 2.9%. Overall study findings and caveats: In vitro work confirmed that a few CMV-associated chains recognize CMV antigens.

The genes are TRBV4-2 and TRBJ2-1; weak D call: TRBD2 (6 bases). The sequencing sample was made of PBMCs. This TCR came from a woman between 18 and 30 years old in good health and CMV-seronegative. The CDR3: CASSQARPSAQQFF. CDR3 in DNA: TGTGCCAGCAGCCAAGCTCGCCCTAGCGCTCAGCAGTTCTTC.